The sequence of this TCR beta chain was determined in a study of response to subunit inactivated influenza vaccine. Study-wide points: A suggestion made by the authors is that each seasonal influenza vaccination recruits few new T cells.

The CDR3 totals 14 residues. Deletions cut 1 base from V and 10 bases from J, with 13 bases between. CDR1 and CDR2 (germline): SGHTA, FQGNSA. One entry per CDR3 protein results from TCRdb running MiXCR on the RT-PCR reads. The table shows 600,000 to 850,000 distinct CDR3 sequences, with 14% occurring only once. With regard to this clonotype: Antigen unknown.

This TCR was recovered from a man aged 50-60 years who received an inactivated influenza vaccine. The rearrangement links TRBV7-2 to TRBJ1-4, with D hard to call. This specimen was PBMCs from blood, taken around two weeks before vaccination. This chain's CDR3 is CASSLVGFPGKLFF. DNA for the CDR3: TGTGCCAGCAGCTTAGTCGGGTTCCCTGGAAAACTGTTTTTT.